Below, 26 T cell receptor beta chains from the same sample are listed, as sequenced in a study of PD-1 blockade in classical Hodgkin lymphoma. The time point: newly diagnosed, previously untreated cHL patient sample. Magnetic negative selection was used to purify CD4+ T cells from PBMCs that had been thawed. Method: immunoSEQ multiplex PCR; TCRdb's copy keeps in-frame clones and lacks some. The repertoire has tens of thousands of clones, 90% of them found once; the top ten carry 0.41%. The sample taken for sequencing was CD4+ T cells from blood. These receptors were obtained from a human donor with classical Hodgkin lymphoma.

The rearrangement joins TRBV11-2 to TRBJ2-1; 12 nucleotides match TRBD2. Germline CDR1 is SGHAT and CDR2 is FQNNGV. This CDR3 has 18 amino acids. Unmatched junction bases numbered 21, after V lost 4 bases and J lost 14 bases. The CDR3 reads CASSSRVSASGRALGKFF. In DNA, the CDR3 is TGTGCCAGCAGCTCAAGGGTATCGGCTAGCGGGAGGGCCCTCGGGAAGTTCTTC.

The V gene is TRBV7-9, the J gene TRBJ2-3; no firm D call. Germline V gene data show CDR1 as SEHNR and CDR2 as FQNEAQ (reference sequence). V gave up 1 base and J gave up 0 bases, with 2 bases separating them. The CDR3 length is 13 residues. The CDR3 region is CASSLVSTDTQYF. CDR3 in DNA: TGTGCCAGCAGCTTAGTGAGCACAGATACGCAGTATTTT.

This clone was recorded a few times. Mismatch with germline at one junction end may stem from a read error. This CDR3 reads CASSERTGNQPQHF. DNA for the CDR3: TGTGCCAGCAGTGAAAGGACGGGCAACCAGCCCCAGCATTTT. The rearrangement uses TRBV2 and TRBJ1-5; D is ambiguous. The CDR3 loop spans 14 amino acids. Per germline, CDR1 SNHLY and CDR2 FYNNEI.

V is TRBV7-2 and J is TRBJ2-3; D gene ambiguous. There are 15 residues in the CDR3. Germline lookup yields CDR1 SGHTA and CDR2 FQGNSA. Between the trimmed V and J ends, which lost 2 bases and 2 bases, there was a span of 11 bases. CDR3 in amino acids: CASSLSYGFTDTQYF. The CDR3 coding sequence is TGTGCCAGCAGCTTATCCTACGGGTTCACAGATACGCAGTATTTT.

The V and J genes are TRBV7-2 and TRBJ2-5; D uncertain. Germline assignment: CDR1 SGHTA and CDR2 FQGNSA. Trimming took off 5 bases at V and 1 base at J, with 8 bases between the two ends. The CDR3 loop spans 13 amino acids. The CDR3 DNA is TGTGCCAGCAGCCTAACACCCCAAGAGACCCAGTACTTC. It translates to CASSLTPQETQYF.

CDR3: CASLGTSGYNEQFF. CDR3 DNA: TGTGCCAGCTTAGGGACTAGCGGTTACAATGAGCAGTTCTTC. V and J are TRBV18 and TRBJ2-1; 11 bases match TRBD2. CDR1 is KGHSH and CDR2 is LQKENI in the germline V gene. Trimming removed 7 bases from V and 4 bases from J; junction bases left unmatched: 3. This CDR3 comprises 14 residues.

CDR3 protein: CASSMPGYSNQPQHF. CDR3 coding DNA: TGTGCCAGTAGTATGCCAGGGTATAGCAATCAGCCCCAGCATTTT. The chain employs TRBV19 and TRBJ1-5; TRBD1 is a possible D gene (5 bases). This CDR3 spans 15 amino acids. Germline V lookup: CDR1 LNHDA, CDR2 SQIVND (reference sequence). V was clipped by 3 bases and J by 0 bases, with 9 bases between them.

V usage is TRBV21-1 and J usage is TRBJ1-4; TRBD1 is taken as the D call from the table, unchecked against the DNA. TRBV21-1 has pseudogene status. This CDR3 region has 17 residues. The CDR3 sequence is CASSPYFRHEYNEKLFF. The CDR3, as DNA: TGTGCCAGCAGTCCCTACTTCCGACACGAATATAATGAAAAACTGTTTTTT.

This clone was picked up one time. The chain links TRBV9 to TRBJ1-2; possibly TRBD1 for D (5 bases). The CDR3 has 16 residues. V dropped 1 base and J dropped 7 bases, with 20 bases sitting between them. Germline CDR1 is SGDLS and CDR2 is YYNGEE. CDR3 sequence: CASSVTPGPVPSGYTF. The CDR3 coding sequence is TGTGCCAGCAGCGTAACTCCAGGGCCGGTCCCCTCTGGCTACACCTTC.

This clone was recorded only once. The DNA of the CDR3 is TGTGCCAGCAGTGATGAGGGGTTAGTTGACACCTTC. Protein: CASSDEGLVDTF. The genes are TRBV6-1 and TRBJ1-2; D might be TRBD1 (5 bases). The CDR3 covers 12 residues. The V gene lost 3 bases and the J gene lost 12 bases, with 14 bases spanning the gap. The germline gives CDR1 MNHNS, CDR2 SASEGT.

The chain couples TRBV2 to TRBJ2-1; D unresolved. Trimming left V 10 bases short and J 2 bases short, with 12 bases between. Per germline, CDR1 SNHLY and CDR2 FYNNEI. CDR3 size: 13 residues. In nucleotides, the CDR3 is TGTGCCACCACAGAGACCACCTACAATGAGCAGTTCTTC. Translating gives CATTETTYNEQFF.

This clone was seen a few times. J is TRBJ1-5 and V is TRBV4-1; TRBD1 is a possible D gene (6 bases). V was pared by 1 base and J by 3 bases, with 16 bases between. CDR3 length: 17 residues. In germline, CDR1 is MGHRA, CDR2 YSYEKL. The CDR3 is CASSQGQGKEINQPQHF. The CDR3 coding sequence is TGCGCCAGCAGCCAAGGCCAGGGGAAGGAGATCAATCAGCCCCAGCATTTT.

This chain joins TRBV28 and TRBJ2-1; D ambiguous. The CDR3 spans 10 residues. With 6 bases removed from V and 7 bases from J, the gap between germline ends came to 4 bases. Per the germline V gene, CDR1 is MDHEN and CDR2 is SYDVKM. This CDR3 is CASSKNEQFF. The CDR3 DNA follows: TGTGCCAGCAGCAAAAATGAGCAGTTCTTC.

The chain has TRBV7-9 and TRBJ1-2; perhaps TRBD1 as D (5 bases). This CDR3 region has 13 residues. V lost 5 bases and J 6 bases, leaving 13 bases between the germline ends. In germline, CDR1 is SEHNR, CDR2 FQNEAQ (reference sequence). CDR3 DNA: TGTGCCAGCAGCGTACACGGGACGGATGGCTACACCTTC. The encoded protein is CASSVHGTDGYTF.

J is TRBJ1-1 and V is TRBV19; a possible D gene is TRBD1 (5 bases). There are 18 residues in the CDR3. Deletions cut 2 bases from V and 1 base from J, with 20 bases between. Germline V gene sequence: CDR1 LNHDA, CDR2 SQIVND (reference sequence). The CDR3 loop is CASSITLPGRGRNTEAFF. The CDR3 coding sequence is TGTGCCAGTAGTATAACACTCCCGGGGCGGGGTCGGAACACTGAAGCTTTCTTT.

V gene TRBV5-1 combines with J gene TRBJ2-3; 8 nucleotides agree with TRBD2. V trimming: 0 bases; J trimming: 1 base; junction bases outside the gene matches: 7. The CDR3 spans 17 residues. Germline loops: CDR1 SGHRS, CDR2 YFSETQ. The DNA for the CDR3 is TGCGCCAGCAGCTTGGCCATTGGGCGGGGGGGCACAGATACGCAGTATTTT. Protein sequence: CASSLAIGRGGTDTQYF.

The CDR3 DNA reads as TGTGCCAGCAGCCCCGACACCGGGGAGCTGTTTTTT. Translating it yields CASSPDTGELFF. The genes are TRBV7-6 and TRBJ2-2; D gene unclear. This CDR3 has 12 amino acids. Looked up from germline, CDR1 is SGHVS and CDR2 is FNYEAQ. The germline V and J ends were trimmed by 5 bases and 3 bases, with 4 bases remaining between them.

The chain couples TRBV4-1 to TRBJ2-5; 9 nucleotides match TRBD2. This CDR3 spans 14 amino acids. Per germline, CDR1 MGHRA and CDR2 YSYEKL. V was pared by 1 base and J by 5 bases, with 2 bases of the junction left unmatched. This CDR3 is CASSQVSGSETQYF. In DNA form, the CDR3 reads TGCGCCAGCAGCCAAGTTAGCGGGAGTGAGACCCAGTACTTC.

The rearrangement uses TRBV11-3 and TRBJ2-5, with D possibly TRBD2 on 6 matching bases. The ends were cut back, 5 bases at V and 5 bases at J, with 9 bases in the middle. Per germline, CDR1 SGHNT and CDR2 YENEEA. The CDR3 length is 12 residues. This CDR3 reads CASSDAGETQYF. CDR3 bases: TGTGCCAGCAGCGATGCGGGGGAGACCCAGTACTTC.

The chain recombines TRBV5-4 with TRBJ1-2; D may be TRBD1 (6 bases). The CDR3 has 15 amino acids. The ends were cut back, 3 bases at V and 2 bases at J, with 14 bases in the middle. The germline gives CDR1 SGHNT, CDR2 YYREEE (reference sequence). CDR3 protein: CASSYPGQYNYGYTF. DNA of the CDR3: TGTGCCAGCAGCTACCCCGGACAGTACAACTATGGCTACACCTTC.

The rearrangement uses TRBV7-2 and TRBJ2-5; TRBD2 aligns across 7 bases. CDR1 and CDR2 from the germline V gene are SGHTA and FQGNSA. This CDR3 has 14 residues. V shed 5 bases and J 0 bases; nucleotides not matched to a gene: 3. In DNA, the CDR3 is TGTGCCAGCAGCCCCGGGACTAACCAAGAGACCCAGTACTTC. Its protein is CASSPGTNQETQYF.

V usage is TRBV5-1 and J usage is TRBJ1-5; D possibly corresponds to TRBD1 (5 bases). V lost 9 bases to trimming and J lost 4 bases, with 17 bases between them. Germline CDR1 is SGHRS and CDR2 is YFSETQ. This CDR3 contains 14 residues. CDR3 DNA sequence: TGCGCCACCCTCGGGGGATTCCGAAATCAGCCCCAGCATTTT. Its protein is CATLGGFRNQPQHF.

This clone was picked up a small number of times. The chain combines TRBV19 with TRBJ1-3; the D is unclear. Germline V gives CDR1 LNHDA, CDR2 SQIVND (reference sequence). Deletions cut 4 bases from V and 2 bases from J, with 9 bases between. The CDR3 has 14 amino acids. The CDR3: CASSTRSAGNTIYF. The CDR3 coding sequence is TGTGCCAGTAGTACCCGATCGGCTGGAAACACCATATATTTT. Full variable domain (rest looked up from reference TRBV19 and TRBJ1-3): DGGITQSPKYLFRKEGQNVTLSCEQNLNHDAMYWYRQDPGQGLRLIYYSQIVNDFQKGDIAEGYSVSREKKESFPLTVTSAQKNPTAFYLCASSTRSAGNTIYFGEGSWLTVV.

This clone was counted a single time. The chain recombines TRBV6-6 with TRBJ2-3; no clear D gene. V was trimmed by 5 bases and J by 4 bases, leaving 13 bases between them. From germline, CDR1 is MNHNY and CDR2 SVGAGI (reference sequence). CDR3 size: 14 residues. The CDR3 DNA is TGTGCCAGCAGTCCTACAACCATCGCAGATACGCAGTATTTT. Translated, it gives CASSPTTIADTQYF.

CDR3 in amino acids: CASSLPTGGIWAFF. The CDR3 DNA follows: TGTGCCAGCAGTCTCCCGACAGGGGGCATCTGGGCTTTCTTT. The genes are TRBV28 and TRBJ1-1, with 10 positions matching TRBD1. V lost 5 bases to trimming and J lost 11 bases; unmatched junction nucleotides: 11. The CDR3 runs to 14 residues. Germline V gene lookup returns CDR1 MDHEN and CDR2 SYDVKM.

The V gene is TRBV29-1, the J gene TRBJ2-1, with a tentative D call TRBD2 (5 bases). V dropped 0 bases and J dropped 12 bases, with 12 bases sitting between them. The germline V gene has CDR1 SQVTM and CDR2 ANQGSEA. This CDR3 spans 12 amino acids. This chain's CDR3 is CSVEDQGRGQFF. DNA for the CDR3: TGCAGCGTTGAAGATCAAGGGAGAGGGCAGTTCTTC.